The present TCR beta chain was sequenced within a study of OX40 agonist ivuxolimab in advanced cancers. Whole-study context: Across the patients, intravenous ivuxolimab was delivered every 2 weeks at 0.01 to 10 mg/kg.

Germline CDR1 reads MNHEY; CDR2 reads SMNVEV (reference sequence). Trimming stripped 4 bases from V and 0 bases from J, with 13 bases between. The CDR3 extends over 15 amino acids. The table came from immunoSEQ multiplex PCR; TCRdb's copy has only in-frame clones and leaves some out. The table has 100,000 or so clones, 70% to 90% seen once. This sample comprised CD4+ or CD8+ T cells sorted from blood, obtained in a trial of the OX40 agonist ivuxolimab. The receptor's source is an adult with an advanced solid tumor such as melanoma, head and neck, liver or kidney cancer. This chain connects TRBV27 to TRBJ2-7; D uncertain. The CDR3 loop is CASSSWFSPSYEQYF. CDR3 coding DNA: TGTGCCAGCAGTTCATGGTTTTCGCCCTCCTACGAGCAGTACTTC.